This T cell receptor beta chain was captured in a study of cytomegalovirus exposure and HLA in healthy donors. A multiplex PCR was run with 60 Vbeta primers and 13 Jbeta primers. Some clones are missing from TCRdb's copy, which holds only in-frame ones; the method was immunoSEQ multiplex PCR. The table includes 150,000 to 200,000 clones, 79% detected once. A remark on this clone: The antigen is unknown.

The CDR3 contains 12 residues. Germline V gives CDR1 MDHEN, CDR2 SYDVKM. V was shortened by 2 bases and J by 10 bases, with 6 bases between the two germline ends. Overall study findings and caveats: Later work showed greater clonal expansion in HLA-associated TCR beta chains than in equally common others.

The V gene is TRBV28, the J gene TRBJ1-6, with D perhaps TRBD1 (6 bases). This TCR was sampled from a middle-aged woman in good health and CMV-seronegative. The specimen was PBMCs. CDR3 nucleotide sequence: TGTGCCAGCAGTTTAGGGGGCTCACCCCTCCACTTT. This gives the protein CASSLGGSPLHF. The whole variable domain, filled in from reference TRBV28 and TRBJ1-6, reads DVKVTQSSRYLVKRTGEKVFLECVQDMDHENMFWYRQDPGLGLRLIYFSYDVKMKEKGDIPEGYSVSREKKERFSLILESASTNQTSMYLCASSLGGSPLHFGNGTRLTVT.